The rows below give T cell receptor beta chains drawn from one sample of a study of blood T cell repertoires in COVID-19. Profiling relied on immunoSEQ multiplex PCR, and the TCRdb table lists in-frame clones only, not all of them. The table includes about 230,000 clones, around 84% detected once. The specimen was peripheral blood. The receptors come from a man aged 50 to 59 with COVID-19, enrolled during active disease. CDR3s include the opening cysteine and the closing phenylalanine or tryptophan. The order of the fields is D gene, V gene, clone size, J gene, CDR3 DNA, CDR3 protein. A D gene is named only where the DNA matches it firmly. Part of the rows lack a size; the others show once, few, many or a class for expanded clones.

TRBD1	TRBV14	-	TRBJ2-5	TGTGCCAGCAGCCAAGCCGACAGGGGGCAGGCCCAGTACTTC	CASSQADRGQAQYF
-	TRBV9	-	TRBJ1-3	TGTGCCAGCAGCGAGGGTCTACAGGACCTAATATATTTT	CASSEGLQDLIYF
-	TRBV21-1	-	TRBJ2-3	TGTGCCAGCAGCAACTTGACAGGGGGCGTAGATACGCAGTATTTT	CASSNLTGGVDTQYF
-	TRBV27	-	TRBJ1-1	TGTGCCAGCAGGCCGTTGGGGGGGCGAACTGAAGCTTTCTTT	CASRPLGGRTEAFF
-	TRBV30	once	TRBJ2-1	TGTGCCTGGAGTGTACCGGATGAGCAGTTCTTC	CAWSVPDEQFF
-	TRBV19	-	TRBJ1-6	TGTGCCAGTAGTACGAACAGGGATAATTCACCCCTCCACTTT	CASSTNRDNSPLHF
-	TRBV5-5	-	TRBJ1-2	TGTGCCAGCAGTCTAACGGGGGATGGCTATGGCTACACCTTC	CASSLTGDGYGYTF
-	TRBV15	-	TRBJ2-2	TGTGCCACCAGCAGAGACAGGTCGAACACCGGGGAGCTGTTTTTT	CATSRDRSNTGELFF
TRBD1	TRBV6-5	-	TRBJ2-7	TGTGCCAGCAGTTACTCAGCGGACAGGGTTTACGAGCAGTACTTC	CASSYSADRVYEQYF
-	TRBV6-5	-	TRBJ1-2	TGTGCCAGCAGTTTAGCAGGGGACTATGGCTACACCTTC	CASSLAGDYGYTF
TRBD1	TRBV27	once	TRBJ1-3	TGTGCCAGCAGAAGCGGGACAGGGGGAAGCTCTGGAAACACCATATATTTT	CASRSGTGGSSGNTIYF
TRBD2	TRBV19	-	TRBJ2-1	TGTGCCAGTAGTACCTTCGGGACTAGTGTTCTCGATGAGCAGTTCTTC	CASSTFGTSVLDEQFF
TRBD1	TRBV7-8	-	TRBJ1-2	TGTGCCAGCAGCCCACTATGGACAGGGGGCTATGGCTACACCTTC	CASSPLWTGGYGYTF
TRBD2	TRBV6-5	-	TRBJ2-7	TGTGCCAGCAGTTACTCGACTAGCGGGAGCTCCTACGAGCAGTACTTC	CASSYSTSGSSYEQYF
-	TRBV6-5	-	TRBJ1-1	TGTGCCAGCAGTTACTCGTTTGGGGCGAACACTGAAGCTTTCTTT	CASSYSFGANTEAFF
TRBD1	TRBV6-4	-	TRBJ2-3	TGTGCCAGCAGTCTAACAGGGGGAAGCACAGATACGCAGTATTTT	CASSLTGGSTDTQYF
TRBD2	TRBV7-2	-	TRBJ2-3	TGTGCCAGCAGCCTCGATGAGGGCGGGAGTACAGATACGCAGTATTTT	CASSLDEGGSTDTQYF
-	TRBV10-3	few	TRBJ1-5	TGTGCCACCAGGGGTTCCAGGGATGTTCGCAATCAGCCCCAGCATTTT	CATRGSRDVRNQPQHF
TRBD2	TRBV2	-	TRBJ2-1	TGTGCCAGCAGTGGCCCCACTTATGCGACTAGCGGGAGAGGCGATGAGCAGTTCTTC	CASSGPTYATSGRGDEQFF
TRBD2	TRBV9	-	TRBJ2-1	TGTGCCAGCAGCGCAGGGACTAGCGGGAACTACAATGAGCAGTTCTTC	CASSAGTSGNYNEQFF
TRBD2	TRBV5-6	-	TRBJ2-7	TGTGCCAGCAGCTGGGGCCCGACTAGCGGGGCTTACGAGCAGTACTTC	CASSWGPTSGAYEQYF
TRBD1	TRBV6-5	-	TRBJ1-1	TGTGCCAGCAGCCCAGGGGGCGCGGGGAACACTGAAGCTTTCTTT	CASSPGGAGNTEAFF
-	TRBV28	-	TRBJ2-3	TGTGCCAGCAGCCCTCCAAGCGTGCTCCTCACAGATACGCAGTATTTT	CASSPPSVLLTDTQYF
-	TRBV28	few	TRBJ1-3	TGTGCCAGCCGATCCGGGACATCTGGAAACACCATATATTTT	CASRSGTSGNTIYF
-	TRBV6-2/TRBV6-3	-	TRBJ1-1	TGTGCCAGCAGTACTGCACACACTGAAGCTTTCTTT	CASSTAHTEAFF
-	TRBV5-4	-	TRBJ1-1	TGTGCCAGCAGCTTCAGGGGGAACACTGAAGCTTTCTTT	CASSFRGNTEAFF
-	TRBV6-6	few	TRBJ1-5	TGTGCCAGCACTCAGGGTTCGCAGCCCCAGCATTTT	CASTQGSQPQHF
-	TRBV11-2	-	TRBJ2-7	TGTGCCAGCAGCTCCGTCCCGGGTAGCGAGCAGTACTTC	CASSSVPGSEQYF